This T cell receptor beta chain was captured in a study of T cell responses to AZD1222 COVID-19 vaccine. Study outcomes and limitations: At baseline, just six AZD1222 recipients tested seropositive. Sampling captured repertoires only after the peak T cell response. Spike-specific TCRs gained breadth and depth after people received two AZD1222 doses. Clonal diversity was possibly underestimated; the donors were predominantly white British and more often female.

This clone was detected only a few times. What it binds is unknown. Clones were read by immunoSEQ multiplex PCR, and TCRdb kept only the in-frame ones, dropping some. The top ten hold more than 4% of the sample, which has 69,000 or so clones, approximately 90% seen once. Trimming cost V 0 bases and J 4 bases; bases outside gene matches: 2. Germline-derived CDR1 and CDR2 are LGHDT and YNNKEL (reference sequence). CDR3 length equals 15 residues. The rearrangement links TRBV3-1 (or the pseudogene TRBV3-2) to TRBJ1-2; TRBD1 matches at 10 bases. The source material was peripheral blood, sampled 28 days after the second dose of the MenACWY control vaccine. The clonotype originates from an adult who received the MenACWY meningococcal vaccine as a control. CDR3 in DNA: TGTGCCAGCAGCCAAGAGGGACAGGGGAGCTATGGCTACACCTTC. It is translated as CASSQEGQGSYGYTF.